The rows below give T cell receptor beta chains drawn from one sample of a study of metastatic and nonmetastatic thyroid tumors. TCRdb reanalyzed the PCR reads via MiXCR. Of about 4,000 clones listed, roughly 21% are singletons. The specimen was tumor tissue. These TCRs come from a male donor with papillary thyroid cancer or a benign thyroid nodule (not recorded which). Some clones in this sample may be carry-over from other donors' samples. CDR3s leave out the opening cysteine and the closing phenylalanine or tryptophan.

VSSKERGGVPHGSPLH TRBJ1-6 16 TRBV6-1
ASRRDRKTGELF TRBJ2-2 12 TRBV12-3/TRBV12-4
ASSSRGGDEQY TRBJ2-7 11 TRBV7-3
ASTRNLLGHEQF TRBJ2-1 12 TRBV6-2/TRBV6-3
ASSLDGRTGGYT TRBJ1-2 12 TRBV7-2
ASSTQTPSYEQY TRBJ2-7 12 TRBV7-3
ASSSLSENQPQH TRBJ1-5 12 TRBV28
ASGHGYKSYEQY TRBJ2-7 12 TRBV11-2
SARAPATGSGRANEQF TRBJ2-1 16 TRBV20-1
ATSDLGSRAGGELF TRBJ2-2 14 TRBV24-1
ASSQGGRKNNEQF TRBJ2-1 13 TRBV4-2
SASRVGEYNEQF TRBJ2-1 12 TRBV20-1
ATRLMDAGGIYEQY TRBJ2-7 14 TRBV28
ASSPNGLVEAF TRBJ1-1 11 TRBV6-1
ASSLGLGEQY TRBJ2-7 10 TRBV12-3/TRBV12-4
TSSQLLEDEQY TRBJ2-7 11 TRBV4-3
ASSFGQGSEQY TRBJ2-7 11 TRBV5-1
ASALLGTDTQY TRBJ2-3 11 TRBV6-1
ATSDRAGSGELF TRBJ2-2 12 TRBV24-1
ASSLGVGGTITNEQF TRBJ2-1 15 TRBV11-2
ASSPDRGNTIY TRBJ1-3 11 TRBV12-3/TRBV12-4
ASRNDRGLYNEQF TRBJ2-1 13 TRBV6-1
ASSLGNSNQPQH TRBJ1-5 12 TRBV5-1
ASSFSPERINQPQH TRBJ1-5 14 TRBV6-2/TRBV6-3
ASSWGGTLYNEQF TRBJ2-1 13 TRBV6-1
ASSVTGHLIYEQY TRBJ2-7 13 TRBV6-1
ASTAGDRVWGYT TRBJ1-2 12 TRBV5-1
ASRTRGGTATYGYT TRBJ1-2 14 TRBV6-2/TRBV6-3
ASAAGLAAYEQY TRBJ2-7 12 TRBV6-1
ASSEMGTSSGNTIY TRBJ1-3 14 TRBV6-1
ASSTKTGGLPQH TRBJ1-5 12 TRBV6-1
ASRPDSQALTQY TRBJ2-3 12 TRBV6-2/TRBV6-3
ASSYLAGGFYGTQY TRBJ2-5 14 TRBV6-2/TRBV6-3
SARAGVSSYNEQF TRBJ2-1 13 TRBV20-1
ASSLALAGGLSSYEQY TRBJ2-7 16 TRBV7-8
SASRTAEYKQY TRBJ2-7 11 TRBV20-1
AISGGGARTEAF TRBJ1-1 12 TRBV10-3
AWSEGTSGSLTGELF TRBJ2-2 15 TRBV30
ASSHNRGIDEKLF TRBJ1-4 13 TRBV5-4
SASSLGSGKDEQF TRBJ2-1 13 TRBV20-1
ASSLDRAYEQY TRBJ2-7 11 TRBV7-9
SARSLAGAPETQY TRBJ2-5 13 TRBV20-1
ASSESERDTDTQY TRBJ2-3 13 TRBV6-1
ASSEGAGTGELF TRBJ2-2 12 TRBV12-3/TRBV12-4
ASSELGAGYGYT TRBJ1-2 12 TRBV6-1
ASGASNSPLH TRBJ1-6 10 TRBV9
ASSPRDRNNSPLH TRBJ1-6 13 TRBV5-4
ASSPPGGEQY TRBJ2-7 10 TRBV27
ASSLDRYQPQH TRBJ1-5 11 TRBV6-1
ASSGLALSLGYT TRBJ1-2 12 TRBV6-1
SAARTGSYEQY TRBJ2-7 11 TRBV20-1
SAHPGSGVYEQY TRBJ2-7 12 TRBV20-1
ASTLYAYQRNSNQPQH TRBJ1-5 16 TRBV19
ASSLAQSSYNEQF TRBJ2-1 13 TRBV7-8
AWSEGVGGYT TRBJ1-2 10 TRBV30
ASSPLKTGSYEQY TRBJ2-7 13 TRBV18
AWIAIGLARETQY TRBJ2-5 13 TRBV30
ASSISDRVVYAPLH TRBJ1-6 14 TRBV19